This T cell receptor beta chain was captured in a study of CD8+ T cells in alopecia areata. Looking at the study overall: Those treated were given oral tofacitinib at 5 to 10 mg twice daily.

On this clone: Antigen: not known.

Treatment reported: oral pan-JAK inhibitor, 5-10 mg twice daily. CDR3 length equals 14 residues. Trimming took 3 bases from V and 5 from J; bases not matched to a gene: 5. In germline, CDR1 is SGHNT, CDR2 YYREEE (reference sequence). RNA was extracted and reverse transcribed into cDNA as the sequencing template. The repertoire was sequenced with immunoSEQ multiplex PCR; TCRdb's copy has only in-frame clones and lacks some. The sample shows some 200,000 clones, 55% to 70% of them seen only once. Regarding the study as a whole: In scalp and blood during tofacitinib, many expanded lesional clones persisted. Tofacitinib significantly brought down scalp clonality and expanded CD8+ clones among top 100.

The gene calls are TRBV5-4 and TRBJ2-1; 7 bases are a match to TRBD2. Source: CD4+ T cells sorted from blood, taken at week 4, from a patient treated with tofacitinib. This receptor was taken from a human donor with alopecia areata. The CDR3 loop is CASSSGGWDNEQFF. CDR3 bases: TGTGCCAGCAGCTCGGGGGGTTGGGACAATGAGCAGTTCTTC.